One and the same sample provided the 7 T cell receptor beta chains below, sequenced in a study of blood T cell repertoires in COVID-19. The repertoire was sequenced with immunoSEQ multiplex PCR; TCRdb's copy has only in-frame clones and lacks some. The profile shows some 220,000 clones, about 80% of them singletons. Sequencing was performed on peripheral blood. These receptors were collected from a woman aged 60-75 years with acute or convalescent COVID-19.

This clone appeared a few times. V and J are TRBV4-1 and TRBJ1-1, with TRBD1 identical over 8 bases. The CDR3 covers 17 residues. Per germline, CDR1 MGHRA and CDR2 YSYEKL. V gave up 5 bases and J gave up 1 base; unmatched junction bases: 12. CDR3 nucleotide sequence: TGCGCCAGCAGCTCCTTTGACAGGGGCCGAGGGAACACTGAAGCTTTCTTT. It is translated as CASSSFDRGRGNTEAFF.

V gene TRBV4-2 combines with J gene TRBJ2-1; 9 bases match TRBD2. Unmatched junction bases numbered 9, after V lost 3 bases and J lost 6 bases. The CDR3 sequence is 16 residues long. CDR1 is LGHNA and CDR2 is YNFKEQ in the germline V gene. CDR3 loop: CASSQDSAGGSNEQFF. CDR3 nucleotide sequence: TGTGCCAGCAGCCAGGATTCAGCGGGGGGCTCCAATGAGCAGTTCTTC.

The rearrangement links TRBV3-1 (or the pseudogene TRBV3-2) to TRBJ2-1; 11 positions match TRBD2. Germline V lookup: CDR1 LGHDT, CDR2 YNNKEL (reference sequence). The trim removed 1 base at V and 7 bases at J, leaving 9 bases unmatched. The length of the CDR3 is 17 residues. CDR3 in DNA: TGTGCCAGCAGCCAAGCTCCCCGGCCTAGCGGGGGGAATGAGCAGTTCTTC. As protein: CASSQAPRPSGGNEQFF.

The V and J genes are TRBV5-6 and TRBJ1-5; weak D call: TRBD1 (5 bases). The V end was cut by 0 bases, the J end by 6 bases, with 10 bases between. Germline values: CDR1 SGHDT, CDR2 YYEEEE. The CDR3 has 14 amino acids. The CDR3 protein is CASSLAAGAQPQHF. As DNA, the CDR3 is TGTGCCAGCAGCTTGGCGGCTGGGGCTCAGCCCCAGCATTTT.

J is TRBJ2-1 and V is TRBV13; 11 positions agree with TRBD1. V dropped 5 bases and J dropped 7; count of bases not matched to a gene: 7. CDR3 length: 15 residues. The germline CDR1 and CDR2 sequences are PRHDT and FYEKMQ (reference sequence). The CDR3, as DNA: TGTGCCAGCAGCGCCCGGGACAGGGGGGGAAATGAGCAGTTCTTC. It is translated as CASSARDRGGNEQFF.

This clone was found a few times. The chain joins TRBV5-4 to TRBJ1-1; the D gene is possibly TRBD1 (6 bases). Germline values: CDR1 SGHNT, CDR2 YYREEE (reference sequence). Trimming cost V 4 bases and J 5 bases, with 21 bases left between them. The CDR3 consists of 16 residues. CDR3 sequence (DNA): TGTGCCAGCAGCCCGCAGAGGAACCAGGGGATGACTGAAGCTTTCTTT. Its translation: CASSPQRNQGMTEAFF.

The chain recombines TRBV11-2 with TRBJ2-5; D might be TRBD1 (6 bases). CDR3 length: 14 residues. Germline V CDR1 and CDR2: SGHAT, FQNNGV. V was shortened by 5 bases and J by 0 bases, with 10 bases between the two germline ends. CDR3 sequence (DNA): TGTGCCAGCAGCGCACAGGGTAACCAAGAGACCCAGTACTTC. Protein: CASSAQGNQETQYF.